This passage covers 2 T cell receptor beta chains from one sample sequenced in a study of molecular identifiers for immune sequencing clone quantification. One entry per CDR3 protein results from TCRdb running MiXCR on the PCR reads. The sample carries roughly 9,800 distinct CDR3 sequences, about 21% recorded once. Specimen: naive CD8+ T cells from blood, with Jurkat cell RNA spiked in. Subset described: FACS-sorted CD8+CD4-CCR7+CD45RA+ naive T cells. These TCRs come from a human donor in good health. Some libraries in this study had Jurkat cell RNA spiked in.

By frequency in the sample, this clonotype is medium-sized. V and J are TRBV27 and TRBJ2-3; D possibly uses TRBD1 or TRBD2 (5 bases each). The germline V gene encodes CDR1 MNHEY and CDR2 SMNVEV (reference sequence). This CDR3 comprises 15 residues. Trimming cost V 3 bases and J 1 base, with 11 bases left between them. CDR3 nucleotides: TGTGCCAGCAGTTTTCAGGGACGGCGCACAGATACGCAGTATTTT. It codes for CASSFQGRRTDTQYF.

With regard to this clonotype: Germline is not matched at one junction end, which may reflect a read error. The chain links TRBV14 to TRBJ2-7, with D unresolved. In germline, CDR1 is SGHDN, CDR2 FVKESK. CDR3 size: 16 residues. In DNA form, the CDR3 reads TGTGCCAGCAGCGAAGTTGGGTCTTTCAGCAACTACGCGCAGTACTTC. It specifies CASSEVGSFSNYAQYF.